A single sample is the source of the 23 T cell receptor beta chains below, sequenced in a study of shared clonotypes between healthy human individuals. TCRdb keeps only in-frame clones here, not all; method: immunoSEQ multiplex PCR. The table lists under 2,500,000 clones, approximately 94% of them singletons. Sequenced sample: naive CD4+ T cells sorted from blood. Subset noted: CD45RA+ positively selected. Every receptor here comes from a man between 18 and 35 years old in good health.

The sample holds one count of this clone. This chain joins TRBV6-6 and TRBJ2-1; either TRBD1 or TRBD2 may supply D (5 bases each). V was trimmed by 2 bases and J by 15 bases, leaving 23 bases between them. The CDR3 runs 15 residues. Germline V gene lookup returns CDR1 MNHNY and CDR2 SVGAGI (reference sequence). Written as DNA, the CDR3 is TGTGCCAGCAGTTACCCCCAACGGGACCCAGGGACGGCGTTCTTC. Residues: CASSYPQRDPGTAFF.

The CDR3 sequence: CASRAGTTEYEQYF. In DNA, the CDR3 is TGCGCCAGCAGGGCCGGGACTACCGAATACGAGCAGTACTTC. The chain uses TRBV10-2 and TRBJ2-7; the match to TRBD2 covers 7 bases. Unmatched junction bases numbered 9, after V lost 6 bases and J lost 4 bases. The germline gives CDR1 WSHSY, CDR2 SAAADI. This CDR3 comprises 14 residues.

The chain carries TRBV5-1 and TRBJ2-7; 7 bases match TRBD1. CDR3 length: 12 amino acids. CDR1 is SGHRS, CDR2 YFSETQ, per germline. V was pared by 7 bases and J by 1 base, with 2 bases of the junction left unmatched. CDR3 DNA sequence: TGCGCCAGCCAGGGGGTTTCCTACGAGCAGTACTTC. Translating it yields CASQGVSYEQYF.

V gene TRBV2 combines with J gene TRBJ1-1; TRBD1 might be the D (6 bases). V was clipped by 8 bases and J by 4 bases, with 14 bases between them. Germline CDR1 SNHLY, CDR2 FYNNEI. This CDR3 spans 13 amino acids. This chain's CDR3 is CASGPGEVTEAFF. CDR3 DNA: TGTGCCAGCGGGCCAGGGGAGGTCACTGAAGCTTTCTTT.

Concerning this clone itself: Other DNA sequences within the sample encode an identical CDR3. The rearrangement links TRBV7-3 to TRBJ1-1, with D hard to call. In germline, CDR1 is SGHTA, CDR2 FQGTGA. The length of the CDR3 is 13 residues. Trimming removed 2 bases at V and 2 bases at J, with 6 bases between. Here the CDR3 reads CASSLSLNTEAFF. CDR3 sequence (DNA): TGTGCCAGCAGCTTATCACTCAACACTGAAGCTTTCTTT.

The V and J genes are TRBV5-6 and TRBJ2-7, with D maybe TRBD2 (5 bases). Looked up from germline, CDR1 is SGHDT and CDR2 is YYEEEE. Trimming cost V 2 bases and J 3 bases, with 9 bases left between them. The CDR3 runs to 13 residues. In nucleotides, the CDR3 is TGTGCCAGCAGCTTTGGGAGAAACTACGAGCAGTACTTC. It yields the protein CASSFGRNYEQYF.

This clone was picked up one time. This chain links TRBV5-1 with TRBJ2-7; no firm D call. Trimming pared 2 bases from V and 9 bases from J, leaving 12 bases between. This CDR3 has 12 residues. Germline lookup yields CDR1 SGHRS and CDR2 YFSETQ. CDR3 bases: TGCGCCAGCAGCTTCTCGGCTGACATGCAGTACTTC. Protein sequence: CASSFSADMQYF.

As DNA, the CDR3 is TGTGCCTGGGTAAGACGGGACCGGGATAATTCACCCCTCCACTTT. Amino acid sequence: CAWVRRDRDNSPLHF. V is TRBV30 and J is TRBJ1-6; weak D call: TRBD1 (5 bases). Deletions cut 5 bases from V and 5 bases from J, with 16 bases between. CDR3 length equals 15 residues. Per germline, CDR1 GTSNPN and CDR2 SVGIG (reference sequence).

This rearrangement joins TRBV27 to TRBJ2-7, with D tentatively TRBD1 (6 bases). Trimming left V 2 bases short and J 2 bases short, with 7 bases between. This CDR3 is 13 amino acids long. CDR1 and CDR2 from the germline V gene are MNHEY and SMNVEV (reference sequence). CDR3 in amino acids: CASSLGQPYEQYF. The CDR3 DNA reads as TGTGCCAGCAGTTTAGGACAGCCCTACGAGCAGTACTTC.

The gene calls are TRBV28 and TRBJ2-6; D is unresolved. This CDR3 spans 15 amino acids. CDR1 is MDHEN, CDR2 SYDVKM, per germline. Trimming removed 4 bases from V and 0 bases from J, with 7 bases in between. CDR3 amino acids: CASSSTPSGANVLTF. CDR3 nucleotides: TGTGCCAGCAGTTCGACACCCTCTGGGGCCAACGTCCTGACTTTC.

This chain links TRBV18 with TRBJ2-7; the D gene is possibly TRBD1 (5 bases). Germline CDR1 is KGHSH and CDR2 is LQKENI. This CDR3 region has 13 residues. Trimming pared 2 bases from V and 3 bases from J, leaving 8 bases between. As DNA, the CDR3 is TGTGCCAGCTCACCAGACGGACACTACGAGCAGTACTTC. This codes for CASSPDGHYEQYF.

The chain has TRBV19 and TRBJ2-4; TRBD1 aligns across 8 bases. Trimming at V came to 0 bases and at J to 3 bases, leaving 7 bases not matched to a gene. Per germline, CDR1 LNHDA and CDR2 SQIVND (reference sequence). The length of the CDR3 is 17 residues. The CDR3 here is CASSIDRPTGVKNIQYF. The DNA of the CDR3 is TGTGCCAGTAGTATAGATAGGCCGACAGGGGTCAAAAACATTCAGTACTTC.

The chain employs TRBV6-1 and TRBJ2-5; possible D gene TRBD2, 5 bases. Deletions cut 5 bases from V and 10 bases from J, with 11 bases between. Per germline, CDR1 MNHNS and CDR2 SASEGT. The CDR3 sequence is 11 residues long. CDR3 in DNA: TGTGCCAGCAGTTTACTAGGCGGCCAGTACTTC. This translates into CASSLLGGQYF.

The chain links TRBV30 to TRBJ1-6, with D possibly matching TRBD1 (5 bases). Trimming took off 3 bases at V and 0 bases at J, with 9 bases between the two ends. Per the germline V gene, CDR1 is GTSNPN and CDR2 is SVGIG (reference sequence). CDR3 length: 15 residues. The CDR3 bases are TGTGCCTGGAGCGGGACCGGCTCCTATAATTCACCCCTCCACTTT. Its protein is CAWSGTGSYNSPLHF. Supplemented by reference TRBV30 and TRBJ1-6, the full variable domain reads SQTIHQWPATLVQPVGSPLSLECTVEGTSNPNLYWYRQAAGRGLQLLFYSVGIGQISSEVPQNLSASRPQDRQFILSSKKLLLSDSGFYLCAWSGTGSYNSPLHFGNGTRLTVT.

This chain connects TRBV7-9 to TRBJ1-2; maybe TRBD1 (6 bases). Germline CDR1 and CDR2: SEHNR and FQNEAQ (reference sequence). The CDR3 length is 17 residues. The V and J ends lost 1 base and 5 bases respectively, with 20 bases between them. The CDR3, as DNA: TGTGCCAGCAGCTTAGGGCAGGGGAGAAGAGGTAAGTATGGCTACACCTTC. This translates into CASSLGQGRRGKYGYTF.

The rearrangement links TRBV4-3 to TRBJ2-3; TRBD2 matches at 7 bases. The CDR3 consists of 16 residues. The germline V gene encodes CDR1 LGHNA and CDR2 YSLEER. V shed 0 bases, J shed 8 bases, and the junction held 11 bases outside the gene matches. CDR3 in amino acids: CASSQDGRGTGSTQYF. The CDR3 bases are TGCGCCAGCAGCCAAGATGGGAGGGGAACTGGAAGTACGCAGTATTTT.

Comment on this clone: The identical CDR3 is also encoded by other nucleotide sequences in the sample. This rearrangement joins TRBV7-2 to TRBJ2-7; D ambiguous. Trimming cost V 0 bases and J 6 bases, with 3 bases left between them. Germline assignment: CDR1 SGHTA and CDR2 FQGNSA. This CDR3 spans 11 amino acids. The CDR3 DNA reads as TGTGCCAGCAGCTTAGCCCTCGAGCAGTACTTC. Translating gives CASSLALEQYF. The complete variable domain, with remaining parts taken from reference TRBV7-2 and TRBJ2-7, reads GAGVSQSPSNKVTEKGKDVELRCDPISGHTALYWYRQSLGQGLEFLIYFQGNSAPDKSGLPSDRFSAERTGGSVSTLTIQRTQQEDSAVYLCASSLALEQYFGPGTRLTVT.

V is TRBV5-8 and J is TRBJ1-6; D is unresolved. Per germline, CDR1 SGHTS and CDR2 YDEGEE. The V end lost 3 bases, the J end lost 8 bases, and 12 bases lay between the germline ends. The CDR3 runs to 14 residues. The CDR3: CASSSEKSDSPLHF. The CDR3 region has the DNA TGTGCCAGCAGCTCGGAGAAATCGGATTCACCCCTCCACTTT.

The genes are TRBV6-5 and TRBJ1-1; possibly TRBD1 for D (5 bases). The CDR3 spans 13 residues. Germline V gene data show CDR1 as MNHEY and CDR2 as SVGAGI. Trimming shortened V by 6 bases and J by 1 base, and 9 bases separated the two germline ends. The CDR3 sequence: CASRGVANTEAFF. For the CDR3, the DNA is TGTGCCAGCAGGGGGGTCGCGAACACTGAAGCTTTCTTT.

The chain couples TRBV6-5 to TRBJ1-1; D might be TRBD1 (5 bases). In germline, CDR1 is MNHEY, CDR2 SVGAGI. Trimming removed 6 bases from V and 5 bases from J, with 10 bases in between. CDR3 length: 12 residues. CDR3 sequence reads: CASSWGLTEAFF. The CDR3 nucleotides are TGTGCCAGCAGCTGGGGCTTAACTGAAGCTTTCTTT.

DNA for the CDR3: TGTGCCAGCAGCGAAAGGGTCTTCGGATATTCACCCCTCCACTTT. Translation gives CASSERVFGYSPLHF. V usage is TRBV6-1 and J usage is TRBJ1-6, with D unresolved. This CDR3 spans 15 amino acids. The V gene lost 6 bases and the J gene lost 8 bases, with 17 bases spanning the gap. Germline V gene sequence: CDR1 MNHNS, CDR2 SASEGT.

The chain couples TRBV7-2 to TRBJ2-1, with 9 bases identical to TRBD2. CDR1 is SGHTA and CDR2 is FQGNSA in the germline V gene. With 3 bases clipped from V and 9 bases from J, the junction kept 9 bases outside the gene matches. The CDR3 runs to 15 residues. CDR3: CASSLSGLAAGEQFF. The DNA for the CDR3 is TGTGCCAGCAGCTTGTCGGGACTAGCCGCCGGTGAGCAGTTCTTC.

The chain recombines TRBV6-5 with TRBJ2-7, with 9 bases aligning to TRBD2. CDR1 is MNHEY, CDR2 SVGAGI, per germline. The CDR3 consists of 14 residues. The J segment lost 5 bases and the V segment lost 6 bases, leaving 8 bases of the junction unmatched. The CDR3 reads CASSPRVAGDEQYF. The CDR3 region has the DNA TGTGCCAGCAGCCCCCGAGTAGCGGGAGACGAGCAGTACTTC.